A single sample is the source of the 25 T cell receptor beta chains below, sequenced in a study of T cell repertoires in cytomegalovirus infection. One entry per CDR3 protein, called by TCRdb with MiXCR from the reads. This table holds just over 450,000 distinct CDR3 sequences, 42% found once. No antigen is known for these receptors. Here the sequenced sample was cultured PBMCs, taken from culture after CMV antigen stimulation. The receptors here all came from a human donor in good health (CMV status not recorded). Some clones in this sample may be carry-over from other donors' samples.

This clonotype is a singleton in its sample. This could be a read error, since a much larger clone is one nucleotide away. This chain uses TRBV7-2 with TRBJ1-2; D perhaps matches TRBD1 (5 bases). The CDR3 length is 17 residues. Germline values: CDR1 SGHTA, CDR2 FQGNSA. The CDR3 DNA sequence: TGTGCCAGCGGCTTAGCACCACCGACAGTCTCTAACTATGGCTACACCTTC. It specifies CASGLAPPTVSNYGYTF.

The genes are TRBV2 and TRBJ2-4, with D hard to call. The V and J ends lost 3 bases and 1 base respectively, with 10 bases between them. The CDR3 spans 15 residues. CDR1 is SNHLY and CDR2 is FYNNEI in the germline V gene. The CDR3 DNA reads TGTGCCAGCAGTGACCGGCGCTTGGCCAAAAACATTCAGTACTTC. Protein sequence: CASSDRRLAKNIQYF.

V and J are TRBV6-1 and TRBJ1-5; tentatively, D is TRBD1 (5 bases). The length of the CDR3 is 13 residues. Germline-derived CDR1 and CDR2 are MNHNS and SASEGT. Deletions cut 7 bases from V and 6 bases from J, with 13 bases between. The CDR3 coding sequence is TGTGCCAGCATTGGGGCTTGGGGTCAGCCCCAGCATTTT. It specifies CASIGAWGQPQHF.

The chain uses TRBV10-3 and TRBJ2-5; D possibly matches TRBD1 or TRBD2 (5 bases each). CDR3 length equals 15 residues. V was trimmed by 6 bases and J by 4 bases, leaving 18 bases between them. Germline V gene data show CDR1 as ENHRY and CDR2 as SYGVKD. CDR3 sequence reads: CAIRSQGPGGETQYF. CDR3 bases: TGTGCCATCAGATCTCAGGGCCCCGGAGGAGAGACCCAGTACTTC.

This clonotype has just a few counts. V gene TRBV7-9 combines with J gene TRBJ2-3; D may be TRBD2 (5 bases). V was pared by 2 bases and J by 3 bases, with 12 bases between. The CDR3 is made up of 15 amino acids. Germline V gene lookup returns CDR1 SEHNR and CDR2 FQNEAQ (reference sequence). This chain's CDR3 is CASSLSGEGTDTQYF. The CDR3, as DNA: TGTGCCAGCAGCTTAAGCGGTGAAGGAACAGATACGCAGTATTTT.

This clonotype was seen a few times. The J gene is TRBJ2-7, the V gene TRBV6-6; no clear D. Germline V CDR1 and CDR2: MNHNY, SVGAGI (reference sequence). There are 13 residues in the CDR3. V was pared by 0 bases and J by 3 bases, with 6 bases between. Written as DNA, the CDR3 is TGTGCCAGCAGTTACTCTGCCAACTACGAGCAGTACTTC. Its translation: CASSYSANYEQYF.

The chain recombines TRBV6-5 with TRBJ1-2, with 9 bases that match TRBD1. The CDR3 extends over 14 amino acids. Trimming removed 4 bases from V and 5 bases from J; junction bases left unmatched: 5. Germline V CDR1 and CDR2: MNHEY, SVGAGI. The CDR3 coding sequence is TGTGCCAGCAGTTCCCGGGACAGGGATTATGGCTACACCTTC. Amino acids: CASSSRDRDYGYTF.

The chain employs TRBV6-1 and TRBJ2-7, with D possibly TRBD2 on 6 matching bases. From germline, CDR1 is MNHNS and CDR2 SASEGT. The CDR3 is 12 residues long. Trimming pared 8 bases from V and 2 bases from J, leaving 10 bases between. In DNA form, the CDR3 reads TGTGCCAGCCGCTCTAGCGCCTACGAGCAGTACTTC. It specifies CASRSSAYEQYF.

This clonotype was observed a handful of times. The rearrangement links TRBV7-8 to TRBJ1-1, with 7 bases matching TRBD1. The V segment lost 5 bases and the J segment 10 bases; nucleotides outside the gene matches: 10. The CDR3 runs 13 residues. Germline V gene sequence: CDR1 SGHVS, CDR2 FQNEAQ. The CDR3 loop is CASSKVTGRGAFF. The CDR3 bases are TGTGCCAGCAGCAAAGTGACAGGGAGGGGAGCTTTCTTT.

The CDR3 loop reads CASSPPVGSEQYF. In nucleotides, the CDR3 is TGTGCCAGCAGCCCCCCCGTGGGCTCCGAGCAGTACTTC. The chain uses TRBV7-6 and TRBJ2-7; D gene uncertain. Trimming removed 5 bases at V and 6 bases at J, with 14 bases between. Germline-derived CDR1 and CDR2 are SGHVS and FNYEAQ. The CDR3 has 13 amino acids.

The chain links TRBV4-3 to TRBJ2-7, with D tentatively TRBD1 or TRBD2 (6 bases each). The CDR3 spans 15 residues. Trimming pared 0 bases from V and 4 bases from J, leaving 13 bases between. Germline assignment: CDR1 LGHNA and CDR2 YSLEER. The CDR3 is CASSQEPGEAYEQYF. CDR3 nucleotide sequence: TGCGCCAGCAGCCAAGAGCCAGGGGAGGCATACGAGCAGTACTTC.

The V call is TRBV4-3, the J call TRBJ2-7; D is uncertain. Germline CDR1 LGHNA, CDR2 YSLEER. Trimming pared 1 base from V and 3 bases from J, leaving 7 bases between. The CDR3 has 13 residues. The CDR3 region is CASSQVTNYEQYF. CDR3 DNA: TGCGCCAGCAGCCAAGTTACTAACTACGAGCAGTACTTC.

CDR3 coding DNA: TGTGCCAGTAGTGCCCCCGGAGATACGCAGTATTTT. Translation: CASSAPGDTQYF. The chain recombines TRBV19 with TRBJ2-3; the D is unclear. CDR1 LNHDA and CDR2 SQIVND come from the germline V gene (reference sequence). The CDR3 sequence is 12 residues long. V lost 5 bases, J lost 5 bases, and 8 bases lay in between.

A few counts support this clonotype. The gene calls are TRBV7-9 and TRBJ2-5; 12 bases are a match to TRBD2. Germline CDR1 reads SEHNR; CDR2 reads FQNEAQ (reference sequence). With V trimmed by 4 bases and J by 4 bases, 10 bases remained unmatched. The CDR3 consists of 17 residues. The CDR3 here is CASSSGLAGFSRETQYF. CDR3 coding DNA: TGTGCCAGCAGCTCAGGACTAGCGGGATTTTCCCGAGAGACCCAGTACTTC.

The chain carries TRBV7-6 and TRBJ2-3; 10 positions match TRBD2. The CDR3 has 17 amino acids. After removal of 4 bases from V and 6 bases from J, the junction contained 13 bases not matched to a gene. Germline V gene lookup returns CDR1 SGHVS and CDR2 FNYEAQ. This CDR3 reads CASSSTSGTGFLDTQYF. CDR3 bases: TGTGCCAGCAGCTCAACTAGCGGGACGGGGTTTCTCGATACGCAGTATTTT.

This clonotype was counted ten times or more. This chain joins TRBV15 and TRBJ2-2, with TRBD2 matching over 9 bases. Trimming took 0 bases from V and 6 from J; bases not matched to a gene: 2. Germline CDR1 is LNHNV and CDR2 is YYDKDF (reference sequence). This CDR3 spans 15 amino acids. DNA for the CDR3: TGTGCCACCAGCAGAGAACGGACTAGCGCCGGGGAGCTGTTTTTT. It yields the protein CATSRERTSAGELFF.

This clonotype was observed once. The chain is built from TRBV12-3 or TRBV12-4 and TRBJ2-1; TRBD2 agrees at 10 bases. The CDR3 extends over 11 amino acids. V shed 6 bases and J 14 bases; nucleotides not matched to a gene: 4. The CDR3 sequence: CASRAGTSEFF. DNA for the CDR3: TGTGCCAGCAGGGCCGGGACTAGCGAGTTCTTC.

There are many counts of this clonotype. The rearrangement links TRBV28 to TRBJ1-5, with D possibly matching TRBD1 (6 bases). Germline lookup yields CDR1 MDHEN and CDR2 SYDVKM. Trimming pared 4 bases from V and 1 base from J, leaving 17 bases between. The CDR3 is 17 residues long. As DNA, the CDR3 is TGTGCCAGCAGTTCCCTTCCACAGGGCATCAGCAATCAGCCCCAGCATTTT. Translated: CASSSLPQGISNQPQHF. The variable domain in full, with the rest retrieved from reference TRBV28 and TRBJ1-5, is DVKVTQSSRYLVKRTGEKVFLECVQDMDHENMFWYRQDPGLGLRLIYFSYDVKMKEKGDIPEGYSVSREKKERFSLILESASTNQTSMYLCASSSLPQGISNQPQHFGDGTRLSIL.

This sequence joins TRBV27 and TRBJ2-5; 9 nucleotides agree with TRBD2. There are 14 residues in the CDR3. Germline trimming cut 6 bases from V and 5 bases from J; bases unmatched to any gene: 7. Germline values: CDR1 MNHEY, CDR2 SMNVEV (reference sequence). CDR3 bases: TGTGCCAGCAGGCAGCGGGGGGTAGGGGAGACCCAGTACTTC. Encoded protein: CASRQRGVGETQYF.

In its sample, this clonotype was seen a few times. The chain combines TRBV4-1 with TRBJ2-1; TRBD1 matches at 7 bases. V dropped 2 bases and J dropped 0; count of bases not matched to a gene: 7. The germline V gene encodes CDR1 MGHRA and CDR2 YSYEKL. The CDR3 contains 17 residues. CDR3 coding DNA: TGCGCCAGCAGCCAACCCGGACAGGATCGCTCCTACAATGAGCAGTTCTTC. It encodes CASSQPGQDRSYNEQFF.

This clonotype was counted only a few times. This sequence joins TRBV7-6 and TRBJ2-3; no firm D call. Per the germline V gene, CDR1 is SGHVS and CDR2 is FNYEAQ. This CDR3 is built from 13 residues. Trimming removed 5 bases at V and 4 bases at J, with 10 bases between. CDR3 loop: CASSPSEADTQYF. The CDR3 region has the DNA TGTGCCAGCAGCCCTTCCGAGGCAGATACGCAGTATTTT.

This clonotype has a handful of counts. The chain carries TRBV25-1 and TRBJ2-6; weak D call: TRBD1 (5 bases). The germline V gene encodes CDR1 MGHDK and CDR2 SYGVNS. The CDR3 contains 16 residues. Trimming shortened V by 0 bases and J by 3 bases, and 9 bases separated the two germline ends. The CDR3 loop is CASSEYRADGANVLTF. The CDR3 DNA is TGTGCCAGCAGTGAATACAGGGCTGATGGGGCCAACGTCCTGACTTTC.

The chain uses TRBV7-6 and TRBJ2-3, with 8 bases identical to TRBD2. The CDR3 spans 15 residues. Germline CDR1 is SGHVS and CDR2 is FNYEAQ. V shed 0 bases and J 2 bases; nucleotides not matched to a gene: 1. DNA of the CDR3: TGTGCCAGCAGCTTAGCTAGCGGGGCCACAGATACGCAGTATTTT. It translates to CASSLASGATDTQYF.

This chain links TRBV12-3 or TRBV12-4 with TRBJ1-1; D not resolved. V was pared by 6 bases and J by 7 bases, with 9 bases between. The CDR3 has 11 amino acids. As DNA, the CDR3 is TGTGCCAGCAGAGAGGCAGGTGAAGCTTTCTTT. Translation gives CASREAGEAFF.

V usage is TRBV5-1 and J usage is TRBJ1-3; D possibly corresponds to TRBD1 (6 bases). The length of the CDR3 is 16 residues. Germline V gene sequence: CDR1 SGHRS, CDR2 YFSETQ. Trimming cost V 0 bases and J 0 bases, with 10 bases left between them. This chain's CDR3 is CASSLAGQLSGNTIYF. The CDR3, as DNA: TGCGCCAGCAGCTTGGCCGGACAGCTCTCTGGAAACACCATATATTTT.